Reported below is one TCR beta chain. Its antigen is not known. PCR was performed using 60 Vbeta and 13 Jbeta primers. The data were produced by immunoSEQ multiplex PCR, yet TCRdb's version contains in-frame clones alone and is incomplete. In the table there are approximately 140,000 clones, 60% to 80% of which are singletons. Germline assignment: CDR1 SGHDT and CDR2 YYEEEE. V lost 2 bases, J lost 6 bases, and 7 bases stayed unmatched. This CDR3 is built from 14 residues. This specimen comes from a study of cytomegalovirus exposure and HLA in healthy donors. Findings of the study overall: With DRB1 most and HLA-C fewest, TCR association rates differed between HLA loci in a later analysis. Accurate prediction of HLA-A and HLA-B alleles (for most subjects) was reportedly achieved from TCR beta sequences. The authors judged a highly shared variant cluster likely a sequencing artifact. For most TCR beta V segments, an earlier analysis put the productive rate at about 90% or about 30% of the time.

The receptor comes from a woman between 45 and 65 years old in good health and CMV-seronegative. The sample was PBMCs. This chain links TRBV5-6 with TRBJ2-7; 8 bases match TRBD1. The CDR3 sequence: CASSFRTGIGEQYF. In DNA, the CDR3 is TGTGCCAGCAGCTTCCGGACAGGGATCGGCGAGCAGTACTTC.